This T cell receptor beta chain originates from a study of spatial heterogeneity in lung cancer. Time point noted: sample taken at primary tumor resection. Researchers sequenced whole RNA taken from tumor, nontumor lung or frozen PBMC without sorting. Using its own MiXCR run on the 5' RACE reads, TCRdb lists one record per CDR3 protein. The sample contains about 6,100 distinct CDR3 sequences, around 12% of which appear only once. The CDR3 runs 17 residues. Germline CDR1 and CDR2: ENHRY and SYGVKD. Trimming at V came to 0 bases and at J to 5 bases, leaving 10 bases not matched to a gene. Specimen: normal lung tissue next to the tumor, collected at surgery. The V gene is TRBV10-3, the J gene TRBJ1-5; 7 bases fit TRBD1. The TCR sequence derives from a male donor with early-stage non-small cell lung cancer. CDR3: CAISESTQGGGHQPQHF. CDR3 DNA: TGTGCCATCAGTGAGTCGACTCAGGGGGGTGGTCATCAGCCCCAGCATTTT.